One and the same sample provided the 20 T cell receptor beta chains below, sequenced in a study of OX40 agonist ivuxolimab in advanced cancers. Receptor libraries were prepared by the immunoSEQ multiplex PCR assay. Here the immuneACCESS table is served through TCRdb, limited to in-frame sequences with V and J called. Missing clones are a known gap in these copies; in checked studies unresolved V genes cover under half, and the rest lacks a known reason. The sample table records around 83,000 clones; about 89% of these occur just once. The top ten constitute 1.5% to 2% of the sample. Specimen: CD4+ or CD8+ T cells sorted from blood, collected in a trial of the OX40 agonist ivuxolimab. The receptors stem from an adult with an advanced solid tumor such as melanoma, head and neck, liver or kidney cancer.

The rearrangement links TRBV5-1 to TRBJ1-3, with D possibly matching TRBD1 (5 bases). The CDR3 length is 16 residues. Germline assignment: CDR1 SGHRS and CDR2 YFSETQ. Trimming removed 5 bases at V and 0 bases at J, with 15 bases between. This CDR3 is CASRPGADYSGNTIYF. CDR3 nucleotide sequence: TGCGCCAGCAGGCCCGGGGCCGACTACTCTGGAAACACCATATATTTT.

CDR3: CAWSRAGVTDTQYF. The CDR3 DNA reads TGTGCCTGGAGTAGAGCGGGAGTCACAGATACGCAGTATTTT. This chain links TRBV30 with TRBJ2-3; 8 nucleotides align to TRBD2. Germline loops: CDR1 GTSNPN, CDR2 SVGIG (reference sequence). Trimming at V came to 2 bases and at J to 2 bases, leaving 3 bases not matched to a gene. The CDR3 spans 14 residues.

The V and J genes are TRBV5-3 and TRBJ1-1; no definite D call. TRBV5-3 counts as an open reading frame of uncertain function. Deletions cut 1 base from V and 1 base from J, with 5 bases between. The CDR3 spans 13 residues. The CDR3 sequence is CARSLLWNTEAFF. For the CDR3, the DNA is TGTGCCAGAAGCTTGCTCTGGAACACTGAAGCTTTCTTT.

The genes are TRBV7-3 and TRBJ2-1; D could derive from TRBD1 or TRBD2 (5 bases each). V was clipped by 1 base and J by 4 bases, with 11 bases between them. The CDR3 consists of 15 residues. Germline loops: CDR1 SGHTA, CDR2 FQGTGA. The CDR3, as DNA: TGTGCCAGCAGCTTAAGAGGGGTTAGGTACAATGAGCAGTTCTTC. Translation: CASSLRGVRYNEQFF.

This clone was observed a few times. The rearrangement uses TRBV27 and TRBJ2-3; 7 nucleotides match TRBD1. The CDR3 is 16 residues long. With V trimmed by 5 bases and J by 2 bases, 10 bases remained unmatched. Germline assignment: CDR1 MNHEY and CDR2 SMNVEV (reference sequence). The CDR3 nucleotides read TGTGCCAGCAGTCCATGGGACAGAATGCTCACAGATACGCAGTATTTT. This codes for CASSPWDRMLTDTQYF.

The chain joins TRBV4-1 to TRBJ2-2, with a tentative D call TRBD2 (6 bases). CDR3 length: 15 amino acids. Deletions cut 0 bases from V and 7 bases from J, with 12 bases between. Per germline, CDR1 MGHRA and CDR2 YSYEKL. The DNA for the CDR3 is TGCGCCAGCAGCCAAGACCCCTTCGGGAGCGGGGAGCTGTTTTTT. Amino acids: CASSQDPFGSGELFF.

Only a few counts were recorded for this clone. The CDR3 sequence is CASSLEGGRLAGRTQYF. In nucleotides, the CDR3 is TGTGCCAGCAGCTTAGAAGGGGGCCGGCTAGCGGGGCGAACCCAGTACTTC. The gene calls are TRBV7-2 and TRBJ2-5, with 9 bases aligning to TRBD2. In germline, CDR1 is SGHTA, CDR2 FQGNSA. J was trimmed by 8 bases and V by 1 base; bases with no gene match: 14. The CDR3 runs 17 residues.

The chain couples TRBV18 to TRBJ2-4; TRBD2 matches at 10 bases. V trimming: 2 bases; J trimming: 7 bases; junction bases outside the gene matches: 2. Germline CDR1 reads KGHSH; CDR2 reads LQKENI. The CDR3 totals 14 residues. The DNA for the CDR3 is TGTGCCAGCTCACCAGCTAGCGGGAGTAACATTCAGTACTTC. This encodes CASSPASGSNIQYF.

The CDR3 loop reads CASRATGVNEAFF. The CDR3 DNA reads as TGCGCCAGCAGGGCAACAGGGGTCAATGAAGCTTTCTTT. The rearrangement joins TRBV5-1 to TRBJ1-1; 7 nucleotides match TRBD1. This CDR3 contains 13 residues. V shed 5 bases and J 7 bases; nucleotides not matched to a gene: 8. Germline assignment: CDR1 SGHRS and CDR2 YFSETQ.

V usage is TRBV7-2 and J usage is TRBJ1-4; D is uncertain. Germline assignment: CDR1 SGHTA and CDR2 FQGNSA. The length of the CDR3 is 16 residues. V dropped 4 bases and J dropped 8 bases, with 20 bases sitting between them. The CDR3 region has the DNA TGTGCCAGCAGCTGGAATCGGGCTACAAAAGGGGAAAAACTGTTTTTT. This sequence encodes CASSWNRATKGEKLFF.

V and J are TRBV5-4 and TRBJ2-3; 7 bases line up with TRBD2. Looked up from germline, CDR1 is SGHNT and CDR2 is YYREEE (reference sequence). CDR3 length: 15 amino acids. V dropped 4 bases and J dropped 6; count of bases not matched to a gene: 11. The DNA of the CDR3 is TGTGCCAGCAGCACGAAGCGGGAAACCCGGGATACGCAGTATTTT. Its translation is CASSTKRETRDTQYF.

This chain joins TRBV18 and TRBJ2-7; D may correspond to TRBD1 or TRBD2 (5 bases each). There are 15 residues in the CDR3. CDR1 and CDR2 (germline): KGHSH, LQKENI. V gave up 5 bases and J gave up 2 bases, with 16 bases separating them. The CDR3, as DNA: TGTGCCAGCTCAGTACGGGAAGGGGAAACCTACGAGCAGTACTTC. It specifies CASSVREGETYEQYF. The full variable domain, its missing parts supplied by reference TRBV18 and TRBJ2-7, is NAGVMQNPRHLVRRRGQEARLRCSPMKGHSHVYWYRQLPEEGLKFMVYLQKENIIDESGMPKERFSAEFPKEGPSILRIQQVVRGDSAAYFCASSVREGETYEQYFGPGTRLTVT.

J is TRBJ2-1 and V is TRBV28, with D possibly being TRBD1 or TRBD2 (6 bases each). The CDR3 is 15 residues long. Germline V CDR1 and CDR2: MDHEN, SYDVKM. V lost 7 bases and J lost 5, with 18 bases in between. The CDR3 bases are TGTGCCAGCACCCCTAGGGGGGCGGAGCACAATGAGCAGTTCTTC. Its translation is CASTPRGAEHNEQFF.

V usage is TRBV7-3 and J usage is TRBJ2-2; possible D gene TRBD2, 6 bases. V was clipped by 6 bases and J by 3 bases, with 8 bases between them. From germline, CDR1 is SGHTA and CDR2 FQGTGA. The CDR3 spans 13 residues. The CDR3 region has the DNA TGTGCCAGCAGAATAGCGGACACCGGGGAGCTGTTTTTT. This codes for CASRIADTGELFF.

V usage is TRBV11-2 and J usage is TRBJ2-5; the D gene is possibly TRBD2 (5 bases). This CDR3 is 13 amino acids long. Germline V lookup: CDR1 SGHAT, CDR2 FQNNGV. The V end was cut by 4 bases, the J end by 5 bases, with 11 bases between. Here the CDR3 reads CASSSWERETQYF. CDR3 nucleotide sequence: TGTGCCAGCAGCTCTTGGGAGCGCGAGACCCAGTACTTC.

The V call is TRBV11-2, the J call TRBJ2-2; 7 bases map to TRBD1. CDR3 size: 15 residues. In germline, CDR1 is SGHAT, CDR2 FQNNGV. With V trimmed by 1 base and J by 2 bases, 1 base remained unmatched. The CDR3 is CASSLGQGNTGELFF. CDR3 nucleotides: TGTGCCAGCAGCTTAGGACAGGGAAACACCGGGGAGCTGTTTTTT.

V and J are TRBV19 and TRBJ2-1; D possibly corresponds to TRBD2 (6 bases). The germline gives CDR1 LNHDA, CDR2 SQIVND (reference sequence). This CDR3 contains 16 residues. V was cut by 4 bases and J by 7 bases, with 20 bases left in between. The CDR3 DNA sequence: TGTGCCAGTAGTAGAACCCCTCAGGCTGGGAGGAATGAGCAGTTCTTC. Protein sequence: CASSRTPQAGRNEQFF.

The chain carries TRBV9 and TRBJ2-1; D might be TRBD2 (5 bases). Trimming left V 0 bases short and J 0 bases short, with 10 bases between. CDR3 size: 16 residues. Looked up from germline, CDR1 is SGDLS and CDR2 is YYNGEE. CDR3 loop: CASSVGPGSSYNEQFF. The DNA for the CDR3 is TGTGCCAGCAGCGTAGGTCCGGGAAGCTCCTACAATGAGCAGTTCTTC. Using reference TRBV9 and TRBJ2-1 for the parts outside the CDR3, the full variable domain is DSGVTQTPKHLITATGQRVTLRCSPRSGDLSVYWYQQSLDQGLQFLIQYYNGEERAKGNILERFSAQQFPDLHSELNLSSLELGDSALYFCASSVGPGSSYNEQFFGPGTRLTVL.

This clone was counted a single time. The J gene is TRBJ2-5, the V gene TRBV10-3, with 7 positions matching TRBD1. The J call may be faulty, since TRBJ2-7 better matches the DNA end. Germline V gene sequence: CDR1 ENHRY, CDR2 SYGVKD. CDR3 length equals 12 residues. The CDR3 DNA is TGTGCCATCAGTCGGGACAGCTACGAGCAGTACTTC. As protein: CAISRDSYEQYF.

The chain combines TRBV30 with TRBJ1-2; unclear D gene. Trimming cost V 0 bases and J 8 bases, with 13 bases left between them. The length of the CDR3 is 13 residues. Per the germline V gene, CDR1 is GTSNPN and CDR2 is SVGIG (reference sequence). The chain's CDR3 is CAWSVPERRGYTF. CDR3 nucleotide sequence: TGTGCCTGGAGTGTACCCGAGCGGAGGGGCTACACCTTC. Using reference TRBV30 and TRBJ1-2 for the parts outside the CDR3, the full variable domain is SQTIHQWPATLVQPVGSPLSLECTVEGTSNPNLYWYRQAAGRGLQLLFYSVGIGQISSEVPQNLSASRPQDRQFILSSKKLLLSDSGFYLCAWSVPERRGYTFGSGTRLTVV.